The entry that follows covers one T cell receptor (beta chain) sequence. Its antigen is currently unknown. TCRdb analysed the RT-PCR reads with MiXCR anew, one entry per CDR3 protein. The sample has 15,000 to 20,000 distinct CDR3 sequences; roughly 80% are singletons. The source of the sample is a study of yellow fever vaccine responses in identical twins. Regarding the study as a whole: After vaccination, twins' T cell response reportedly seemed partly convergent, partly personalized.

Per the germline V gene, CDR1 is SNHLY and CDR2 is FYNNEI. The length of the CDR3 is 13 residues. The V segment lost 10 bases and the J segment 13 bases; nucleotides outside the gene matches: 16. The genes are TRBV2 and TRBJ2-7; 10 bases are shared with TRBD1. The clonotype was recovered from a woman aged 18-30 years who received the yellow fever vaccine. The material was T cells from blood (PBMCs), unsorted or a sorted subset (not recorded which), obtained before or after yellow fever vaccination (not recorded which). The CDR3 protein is CATTAVTGGAGYF. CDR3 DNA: TGTGCCACCACGGCGGTGACAGGGGGCGCAGGTTACTTC.